This record looks at one T cell receptor beta chain sequence and its context. This sample was taken from a study of blood T cell repertoires in COVID-19. Study information: Spain, Italy and the United States supplied samples that represented acute and convalescent COVID-19.

CDR1 is SGHKS and CDR2 is YYEKEE in the germline V gene (reference sequence). Trimming took 4 bases from V and 4 from J; bases not matched to a gene: 2. This CDR3 is 13 amino acids long. In the authors' methods: Reference gene primer amplification yielded estimated nucleated cell counts. Assay used: immunoSEQ multiplex PCR; TCRdb lists only in-frame clones, some missing. V, J and clone size are those of that table, while D and trimming were read from the DNA. There are roughly 100,000 clones in the sample; under 90% occur only once, and roughly 13% lies in the top ten. Specimen: peripheral blood. The J gene is TRBJ2-3, the V gene TRBV5-5; TRBD1 matches at 8 bases. The origin of this receptor is a human donor in a cohort sampled during active or convalescent COVID-19. CDR3: CASSPDRADTQYF. CDR3 DNA sequence: TGTGCCAGCAGCCCGGACAGGGCAGATACGCAGTATTTT.